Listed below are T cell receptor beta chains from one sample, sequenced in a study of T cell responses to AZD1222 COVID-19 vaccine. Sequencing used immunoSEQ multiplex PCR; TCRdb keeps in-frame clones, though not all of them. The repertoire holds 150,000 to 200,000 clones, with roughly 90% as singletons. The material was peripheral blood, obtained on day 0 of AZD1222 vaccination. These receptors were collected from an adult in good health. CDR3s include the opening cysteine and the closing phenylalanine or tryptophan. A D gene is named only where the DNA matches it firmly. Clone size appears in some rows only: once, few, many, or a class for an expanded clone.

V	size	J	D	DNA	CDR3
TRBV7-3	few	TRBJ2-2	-	TGTGCCAGCAGCCCCCAAGGGGCGGACGGGGAGCTGTTTTTT	CASSPQGADGELFF
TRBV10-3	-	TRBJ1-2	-	TGTGCCATCAGTTTGGGGGCTTCTAACTATGGCTACACCTTC	CAISLGASNYGYTF
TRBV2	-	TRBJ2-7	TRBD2	TGTGCCAGCACCAGGACTAGCGAGTACGAGCAGTACTTC	CASTRTSEYEQYF
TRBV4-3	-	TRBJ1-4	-	TGCGCCAGCAGCCAAGATGGTCTCCCGGATGAAAAACTGTTTTTT	CASSQDGLPDEKLFF
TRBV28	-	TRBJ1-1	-	TGTGCCAGCAGACCTTATCTCGACCGAGACACTGAAGCTTTCTTT	CASRPYLDRDTEAFF
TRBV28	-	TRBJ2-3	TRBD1	TGTGCCAGCAGAAAAACAGGGGGCACAGATACGCAGTATTTT	CASRKTGGTDTQYF
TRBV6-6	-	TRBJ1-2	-	TGTGCCAGCTGTACGACGGCGAGGGGGTATGGCTACACCTTC	CASCTTARGYGYTF
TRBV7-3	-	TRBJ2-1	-	TGTGCCAGCAGCTTTTCCCGGCAGTCCTACAATGAGCAGTTCTTC	CASSFSRQSYNEQFF
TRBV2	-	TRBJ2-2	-	TGTGCCAGCAGTGAAGTGCGCGTCACCGGGGAGCTGTTTTTT	CASSEVRVTGELFF
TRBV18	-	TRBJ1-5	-	TGTGCCAGCTCACCACGGGGGCAGGAACAGCCCCAGCATTTT	CASSPRGQEQPQHF
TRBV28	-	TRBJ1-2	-	TGTGCCAGCAGCGCTCGGTGGGATGGCTACACCTTC	CASSARWDGYTF
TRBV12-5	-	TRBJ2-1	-	TGTGCTAGTGGTTTGGAGGATTATAATGAGCAGTTCTTC	CASGLEDYNEQFF
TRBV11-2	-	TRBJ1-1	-	TGTGCCAGTAGAATAGAATTCACTGAAGCTTTCTTT	CASRIEFTEAFF
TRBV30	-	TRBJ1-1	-	TGTGCCTGGAGAGTAGGGATGAACACTGAAGCTTTCTTT	CAWRVGMNTEAFF
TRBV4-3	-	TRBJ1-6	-	TGCGCCAGCAGCCAAGACACGGCAGAGAATTCACCCCTCCACTTT	CASSQDTAENSPLHF
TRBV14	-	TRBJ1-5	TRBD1	TGTGCCAGCAGTGGGGACAGGTCCGGGCGGCAGCATTTT	CASSGDRSGRQHF
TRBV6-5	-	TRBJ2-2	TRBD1	TGTGCCAGCAGTAGGGGACAGGGAAACACCGGGGAGCTGTTTTTT	CASSRGQGNTGELFF
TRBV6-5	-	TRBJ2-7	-	TGTGCCAGCAGTTACTCGACGGCGGGGCCCTACGAGCAGTACTTC	CASSYSTAGPYEQYF
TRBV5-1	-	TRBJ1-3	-	TGCGCCAGCAGCGCCCAAGGGGGGCCCGGAAACACCATATATTTT	CASSAQGGPGNTIYF
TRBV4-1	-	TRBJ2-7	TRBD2	TGCGCCAGCAGCCCGTCCTATGGGGGGGTTGGACCTGAGCAGTACTTC	CASSPSYGGVGPEQYF
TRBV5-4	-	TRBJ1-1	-	TGTGCCAGCAGCAGAGGGAGCACTGAAGCTTTCTTT	CASSRGSTEAFF
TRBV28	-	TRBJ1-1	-	TGTGCCAGCAGTTTTAGTCGGGTTACGCCCACTGAAGCTTTCTTT	CASSFSRVTPTEAFF
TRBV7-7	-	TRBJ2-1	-	TGTGCCAGCAGCGTTGACAGGTTCAATGAGCAGTTCTTC	CASSVDRFNEQFF
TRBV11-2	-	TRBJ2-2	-	TGTGCCAGCAGCCTAGAGGTCAACACCGGGGAGCTGTTTTTT	CASSLEVNTGELFF
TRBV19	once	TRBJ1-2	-	TGTGCCAGTAGTATAGGTCGAGGGGCGTCAGGGGAAAGCTACACCTTC	CASSIGRGASGESYTF
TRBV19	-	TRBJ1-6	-	TGTGCCAGTAGTCACCCCGGCAGCCAGAATTCACCCCTCCACTTT	CASSHPGSQNSPLHF
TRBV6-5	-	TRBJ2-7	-	TGTGCCAGCAGTATCGGACAGACCTACGAGCAGTACTTC	CASSIGQTYEQYF
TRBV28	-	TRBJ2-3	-	TGTGCCAGCCGTCTCGCCGGCGAGGGTGGCGATACGCAGTATTTT	CASRLAGEGGDTQYF
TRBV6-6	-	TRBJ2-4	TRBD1	TGTGCCAGCAGCCACGGGACAGGGACAGCCAAAAACATTCAGTACTTC	CASSHGTGTAKNIQYF
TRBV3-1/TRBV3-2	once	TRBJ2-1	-	TGTGCCAGCAGCCAAGATCTAGCCCAAAGAGGGGAGCAGTTCTTC	CASSQDLAQRGEQFF
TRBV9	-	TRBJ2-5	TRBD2	TGTGCCAGCAGCGCGAGCGGGGGGGAACAAGAGACCCAGTACTTC	CASSASGGEQETQYF
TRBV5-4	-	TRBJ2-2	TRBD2	TGTGCCAGCAGTCGATTAGCGGGAGGCCCGAACACCGGGGAGCTGTTTTTT	CASSRLAGGPNTGELFF
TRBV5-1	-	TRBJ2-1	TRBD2	TGCGCCAGCAGCAGGACGACTAGCGGGGGCTACAATGAGCAGTTCTTC	CASSRTTSGGYNEQFF
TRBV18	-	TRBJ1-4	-	TGTGCCAGCTCACCGGGAAGGGCTAATGAAAAACTGTTTTTT	CASSPGRANEKLFF
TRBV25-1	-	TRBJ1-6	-	TGTGCCAGCAGTGAGTACCGACGTAATTCACCCCTCCACTTT	CASSEYRRNSPLHF
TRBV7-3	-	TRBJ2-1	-	TGTGCCAGCAGCTTATCCGTGGGAAATGAGCAGTTCTTC	CASSLSVGNEQFF
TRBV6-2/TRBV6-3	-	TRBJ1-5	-	TGTGCCAGCAGTCTCGGGACATACAATCAGCCCCAGCATTTT	CASSLGTYNQPQHF
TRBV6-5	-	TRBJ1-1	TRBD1	TGTGCCAGCAGAACCCCAGGGGGCACTGAAGCTTTCTTT	CASRTPGGTEAFF
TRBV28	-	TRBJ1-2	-	TGTGCCAGCAGTTTTGGGGAATCCTATGGCTACACCTTC	CASSFGESYGYTF
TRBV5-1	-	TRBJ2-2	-	TGCGCCAGCAGCTTGGCCCGGGACACCTTCGCCGGGGAGCTGTTTTTT	CASSLARDTFAGELFF